These 14 T cell receptor beta chains were sequenced from one sample in a study of cytomegalovirus exposure and HLA in healthy donors. Both 60 Vbeta primers and 13 Jbeta primers went into the PCR. Assay: immunoSEQ multiplex PCR; the TCRdb copy retains only in-frame clones and omits some. The sample has 90,000 to 150,000 clones; around 73% are singletons. The sequenced material came from PBMCs. The receptors stem from a woman in her forties in good health and CMV-seropositive.

With respect to this clone: In the same sample, other DNA sequences code for this CDR3. This sequence joins TRBV5-1 and TRBJ1-1; weak D call: TRBD1 (5 bases). Germline loops: CDR1 SGHRS, CDR2 YFSETQ. Trimming cost V 0 bases and J 1 base, with 7 bases left between them. This CDR3 spans 14 amino acids. CDR3 sequence reads: CASSLGRGNTEAFF. Here the CDR3 DNA reads TGCGCCAGCAGCTTGGGGAGGGGGAACACTGAAGCTTTCTTT.

This clone was found a few times. V and J are TRBV6-1 and TRBJ2-2; D might be TRBD2 (5 bases). CDR3 size: 13 residues. The V gene lost 5 bases and the J gene lost 7 bases, with 11 bases spanning the gap. Germline CDR1 MNHNS, CDR2 SASEGT. CDR3 sequence reads: CASSKDWGGELFF. The DNA of the CDR3 is TGTGCCAGCAGTAAGGACTGGGGCGGGGAGCTGTTTTTT.

This sequence joins TRBV6-5 and TRBJ2-7; D is possibly TRBD1 (6 bases). V lost 2 bases and J 3 bases, leaving 11 bases between the germline ends. There are 14 residues in the CDR3. CDR1 MNHEY and CDR2 SVGAGI come from the germline V gene. This chain's CDR3 is CASSYRRGGYEQYF. As DNA, the CDR3 is TGTGCCAGCAGTTACCGCCGAGGGGGCTACGAGCAGTACTTC.

The V call is TRBV7-9, the J call TRBJ1-2; D gene uncertain. V was clipped by 4 bases and J by 4 bases, with 13 bases between them. Germline V gene lookup returns CDR1 SEHNR and CDR2 FQNEAQ (reference sequence). This CDR3 has 14 amino acids. This chain's CDR3 is CASSSSRGIYGYTF. CDR3 in DNA: TGTGCCAGCAGCTCCTCCCGGGGTATCTATGGCTACACCTTC.

This clone was seen just once. The chain couples TRBV10-2 to TRBJ1-1; D is perhaps TRBD1 (6 bases). This CDR3 region has 14 residues. V was trimmed by 6 bases and J by 1 base, leaving 12 bases between them. Germline lookup yields CDR1 WSHSY and CDR2 SAAADI. CDR3 in amino acids: CASSAGEENTEAFF. In DNA, the CDR3 is TGCGCCAGCAGCGCAGGGGAAGAGAACACTGAAGCTTTCTTT.

The V call is TRBV11-2, the J call TRBJ1-2; possibly TRBD1 for D (6 bases). The germline V and J ends were trimmed by 2 bases and 6 bases, with 13 bases remaining between them. The V gene's germline CDR1 is SGHAT and CDR2 FQNNGV. The CDR3 length is 14 residues. CDR3 sequence (DNA): TGTGCCAGCAGCTTATTCGGGCAGGGGAATGGCTACACCTTC. Protein product: CASSLFGQGNGYTF.

The J gene is TRBJ1-1, the V gene TRBV2; D not resolved. Between the trimmed V and J ends, which lost 7 bases and 0 bases, there was a span of 12 bases. Germline CDR1 and CDR2: SNHLY and FYNNEI. This CDR3 has 14 residues. CDR3 in DNA: TGTGCCAGCAAGCTAAGAACCATGAACACTGAAGCTTTCTTT. Translated, it gives CASKLRTMNTEAFF.

This clone showed up just a few times. The chain has TRBV2 and TRBJ2-3; D gene unclear. Between the trimmed V and J ends, which lost 1 base and 1 base, there was a span of 9 bases. Germline V lookup: CDR1 SNHLY, CDR2 FYNNEI. This CDR3 region has 15 residues. DNA of the CDR3: TGTGCCAGCAGTGAAGGGCCCCCAGGCACAGATACGCAGTATTTT. As protein: CASSEGPPGTDTQYF.

This chain joins TRBV2 and TRBJ2-5; D unclear. The CDR3 loop spans 13 amino acids. CDR1 and CDR2 from the germline V gene are SNHLY and FYNNEI. Trimming left V 4 bases short and J 1 base short, with 7 bases between. The CDR3, as DNA: TGTGCCAGCAGTGTGAACGGCCAAGAGACCCAGTACTTC. It codes for CASSVNGQETQYF.

V and J are TRBV9 and TRBJ2-2; the match to TRBD2 covers 7 bases. Germline loops: CDR1 SGDLS, CDR2 YYNGEE. The CDR3 consists of 15 residues. The V gene end was trimmed by 3 bases and the J gene end by 7 bases; junction bases not matched to a gene: 9. The CDR3 sequence is CASSALLGGIGELFF. In DNA, the CDR3 is TGTGCCAGCAGCGCCCTCTTGGGGGGGATCGGGGAGCTGTTTTTT.

The chain links TRBV2 to TRBJ1-4; TRBD1 might be the D (6 bases). V gave up 8 bases and J gave up 4 bases, with 26 bases separating them. In germline, CDR1 is SNHLY, CDR2 FYNNEI. The CDR3 is 18 residues long. The CDR3 sequence is CASAPFLGARAFNEKLFF. The DNA for the CDR3 is TGTGCCAGCGCACCGTTTTTGGGGGCGAGGGCCTTTAATGAAAAACTGTTTTTT. The whole variable domain, filled in from reference TRBV2 and TRBJ1-4, reads EPEVTQTPSHQVTQMGQEVILRCVPISNHLYFYWYRQILGQKVEFLVSFYNNEISEKSEIFDDQFSVERPDGSNFTLKIRSTKLEDSAMYFCASAPFLGARAFNEKLFFGSGTQLSVL.

The chain uses TRBV2 and TRBJ2-7, with 7 positions matching TRBD1. The CDR3 contains 14 residues. V shed 4 bases, J shed 5 bases, and the junction held 8 bases outside the gene matches. Germline-derived CDR1 and CDR2 are SNHLY and FYNNEI. The CDR3 coding sequence is TGTGCCAGCAGTGTGGACAGGAATAAGGACGAGCAGTACTTC. This codes for CASSVDRNKDEQYF.

The rearrangement links TRBV11-1 to TRBJ1-2; maybe TRBD1 (6 bases). The CDR3 totals 15 residues. The V gene lost 1 base and the J gene lost 4 bases, with 13 bases spanning the gap. CDR1 is SGHAT and CDR2 is FQDESV in the germline V gene (reference sequence). Written as DNA, the CDR3 is TGTGCCAGCAGCTTAGACGACAGGCTCCTCTATGGCTACACCTTC. Its translation is CASSLDDRLLYGYTF.

This sequence joins TRBV11-2 and TRBJ1-2; TRBD1 matches at 9 bases. Germline V gene data show CDR1 as SGHAT and CDR2 as FQNNGV. The CDR3 covers 18 residues. After removal of 3 bases from V and 0 bases from J, the junction contained 11 bases not matched to a gene. The CDR3 loop is CASSLIFPGQGPNYGYTF. The CDR3 DNA reads as TGTGCCAGCAGCTTGATTTTCCCGGGACAGGGACCTAACTATGGCTACACCTTC.